These 13 T cell receptor beta chains were sequenced from one sample in a study of cytomegalovirus exposure and HLA in healthy donors. The PCR had 60 Vbeta and 13 Jbeta primers. Clones were read by immunoSEQ multiplex PCR, and TCRdb kept only the in-frame ones, dropping some. The table includes about 130,000 clones, about three quarters detected once. Sample: PBMCs. Receptor source: a human donor in good health.

This chain joins TRBV6-1 and TRBJ2-1; D gene ambiguous. The germline V and J ends were trimmed by 7 bases and 5 bases, with 9 bases remaining between them. This CDR3 is 12 amino acids long. Germline V CDR1 and CDR2: MNHNS, SASEGT. The CDR3 here is CASTRLDNEQFF. DNA of the CDR3: TGTGCCAGCACCAGATTGGACAATGAGCAGTTCTTC.

V usage is TRBV7-9 and J usage is TRBJ2-5; TRBD1 agrees at 9 bases. The ends lost 3 bases at V and 5 bases at J; junction bases unmatched: 4. Germline loops: CDR1 SEHNR, CDR2 FQNEAQ (reference sequence). The CDR3 consists of 14 residues. The CDR3, as DNA: TGTGCCAGCAGCTTGAATGGACAGGGGGAGACCCAGTACTTC. Residues: CASSLNGQGETQYF.

The chain links TRBV28 to TRBJ2-7, with D perhaps matching TRBD2 (5 bases). The CDR3 is made up of 13 amino acids. Germline assignment: CDR1 MDHEN and CDR2 SYDVKM. With 6 bases removed from V and 0 bases from J, the gap between germline ends came to 9 bases. The CDR3 region is CASRHRDSYEQYF. The CDR3 DNA sequence: TGTGCCAGCAGGCACCGGGACTCCTACGAGCAGTACTTC. Filled out from reference TRBV28 and TRBJ2-7, the complete variable domain reads DVKVTQSSRYLVKRTGEKVFLECVQDMDHENMFWYRQDPGLGLRLIYFSYDVKMKEKGDIPEGYSVSREKKERFSLILESASTNQTSMYLCASRHRDSYEQYFGPGTRLTVT.

The rearrangement joins TRBV13 to TRBJ2-7; D is possibly TRBD2 (7 bases). The CDR3 totals 20 residues. Germline V gives CDR1 PRHDT, CDR2 FYEKMQ (reference sequence). The ends were cut back, 2 bases at V and 4 bases at J, with 30 bases in the middle. DNA for the CDR3: TGTGCCAGCAGCTTACATGCGGGGGCTATTATTAACCCATTTAGATACGAGCAGTACTTC. Its protein is CASSLHAGAIINPFRYEQYF.

V usage is TRBV19 and J usage is TRBJ1-5, with 7 bases lining up with TRBD1. The germline CDR1 and CDR2 sequences are LNHDA and SQIVND (reference sequence). V shed 1 base, J shed 9 bases, and the junction held 9 bases outside the gene matches. This CDR3 region has 15 residues. The DNA for the CDR3 is TGTGCCAGTAGTATAGGGACAGGCCTGCAATGGCCCCAGCATTTT. It yields the protein CASSIGTGLQWPQHF. Together with reference TRBV19 and TRBJ1-5, the CDR3 gives the full variable domain: DGGITQSPKYLFRKEGQNVTLSCEQNLNHDAMYWYRQDPGQGLRLIYYSQIVNDFQKGDIAEGYSVSREKKESFPLTVTSAQKNPTAFYLCASSIGTGLQWPQHFGDGTRLSIL.

The chain has TRBV7-9 and TRBJ1-3, with D tentatively TRBD1 (5 bases). CDR1 is SEHNR and CDR2 is FQNEAQ in the germline V gene (reference sequence). Trimming took off 7 bases at V and 0 bases at J, with 16 bases between the two ends. There are 16 residues in the CDR3. In nucleotides, the CDR3 is TGTGCCAGCATCTTCGTGGGGCCAAGCTCTGGAAACACCATATATTTT. It is translated as CASIFVGPSSGNTIYF. The full variable domain, its missing parts supplied by reference TRBV7-9 and TRBJ1-3, is DTGVSQNPRHKITKRGQNVTFRCDPISEHNRLYWYRQTLGQGPEFLTYFQNEAQLEKSRLLSDRFSAERPKGSFSTLEIQRTEQGDSAMYLCASIFVGPSSGNTIYFGEGSWLTVV.

This chain connects TRBV2 to TRBJ1-5, with TRBD1 as a possible D gene (6 bases). The V gene lost 10 bases and the J gene lost 4 bases, with 17 bases spanning the gap. The CDR3 is 14 residues long. Germline V gene lookup returns CDR1 SNHLY and CDR2 FYNNEI. CDR3 in amino acids: CAIGMGAQNQPQHF. DNA for the CDR3: TGTGCCATTGGTATGGGGGCGCAGAATCAGCCCCAGCATTTT.

This clone was seen a few times. The rearrangement joins TRBV2 to TRBJ1-1; D is ambiguous. Germline V gene data show CDR1 as SNHLY and CDR2 as FYNNEI. Trimming cost V 3 bases and J 10 bases, with 9 bases left between them. CDR3 length equals 11 residues. DNA for the CDR3: TGTGCCAGCAGTGAGTATACGGGAGCTTTCTTT. This encodes CASSEYTGAFF. The complete variable domain, with remaining parts taken from reference TRBV2 and TRBJ1-1, reads EPEVTQTPSHQVTQMGQEVILRCVPISNHLYFYWYRQILGQKVEFLVSFYNNEISEKSEIFDDQFSVERPDGSNFTLKIRSTKLEDSAMYFCASSEYTGAFFGQGTRLTVV.

J is TRBJ1-2 and V is TRBV19; D remains unclear. V was cut by 7 bases and J by 8 bases, with 14 bases left in between. Germline assignment: CDR1 LNHDA and CDR2 SQIVND (reference sequence). This CDR3 spans 12 amino acids. The CDR3 nucleotides are TGTGCCAGTAATAGGGAGAATAAGGGCTACACCTTC. This codes for CASNRENKGYTF.

This clone was found once. The genes are TRBV6-1 and TRBJ2-7; perhaps TRBD1 as D (5 bases). The CDR3 sequence is 14 residues long. CDR1 and CDR2 (germline): MNHNS, SASEGT. V lost 7 bases to trimming and J lost 6 bases, with 19 bases between them. The CDR3 sequence: CASITQAGLVEQYF. DNA of the CDR3: TGTGCCAGCATTACACAGGCCGGGCTAGTCGAGCAGTACTTC.

The V gene is TRBV2, the J gene TRBJ2-1; weak D call: TRBD2 (5 bases). The V end lost 3 bases, the J end lost 1 base, and 10 bases lay between the germline ends. CDR3 size: 15 residues. Germline lookup yields CDR1 SNHLY and CDR2 FYNNEI. The CDR3 is CASSERGWSYNEQFF. DNA for the CDR3: TGTGCCAGCAGTGAGAGAGGGTGGTCCTACAATGAGCAGTTCTTC.

The CDR3 spells CASSLIWDRGAYGYTF. CDR3 in DNA: TGTGCCAGCAGCTTAATCTGGGACAGGGGGGCCTATGGCTACACCTTC. This chain connects TRBV11-2 to TRBJ1-2; 11 bases map to TRBD1. The length of the CDR3 is 16 residues. J gave up 4 bases and V 2 bases, and 6 bases lay outside the gene matches. From germline, CDR1 is SGHAT and CDR2 FQNNGV. The full variable domain, in which reference TRBV11-2 and TRBJ1-2 provide the parts outside the CDR3, is EAGVAQSPRYKIIEKRQSVAFWCNPISGHATLYWYQQILGQGPKLLIQFQNNGVVDDSQLPKDRFSAERLKGVDSTLKIQPAKLEDSAVYLCASSLIWDRGAYGYTFGSGTRLTVV.

The chain joins TRBV7-9 to TRBJ1-5; D may be TRBD1 (5 bases). V was cut by 4 bases and J by 9 bases, with 13 bases left in between. CDR1 and CDR2 (germline): SEHNR, FQNEAQ (reference sequence). The CDR3 extends over 13 amino acids. The CDR3 DNA sequence: TGTGCCAGCAGCTCAGCCCAGGGTTGGCCCCAGCATTTT. Its protein product is CASSSAQGWPQHF.